The 25 T cell receptor beta chains reported below all come from one sample, sequenced in a study of cytomegalovirus exposure and HLA in healthy donors. Both 60 Vbeta primers and 13 Jbeta primers went into the PCR. The repertoire was sequenced with immunoSEQ multiplex PCR; TCRdb's copy has only in-frame clones and lacks some. This sample contains under 100,000 clones. Sequencing was done on a sample of PBMCs. The receptors were sampled from a man aged 25-45 years in good health and CMV-seronegative.

The chain links TRBV6-1 to TRBJ2-7; 7 bases agree with TRBD1. The CDR3 contains 14 residues. J was trimmed by 6 bases and V by 7 bases; bases with no gene match: 12. Germline V lookup: CDR1 MNHNS, CDR2 SASEGT. The CDR3 DNA is TGTGCCAGCACCAGACCGGGACAGTCCGTCGAGCAGTACTTC. Its protein product is CASTRPGQSVEQYF.

The genes are TRBV11-1 and TRBJ2-1; D call uncertain. CDR3 length: 11 residues. The germline V gene encodes CDR1 SGHAT and CDR2 FQDESV (reference sequence). Between the trimmed V and J ends, which lost 7 bases and 2 bases, there was a span of 3 bases. CDR3 nucleotide sequence: TGTGCCAGCACAGCCTACAATGAGCAGTTCTTC. As protein: CASTAYNEQFF.

The chain uses TRBV6-6 and TRBJ2-7; D is unresolved. Trimming took off 6 bases at V and 5 bases at J, with 20 bases between the two ends. Germline assignment: CDR1 MNHNY and CDR2 SVGAGI (reference sequence). The CDR3 loop spans 15 amino acids. The CDR3 spells CASSLRSTARDEQYF. CDR3 DNA sequence: TGTGCCAGCAGCCTAAGATCCACCGCTCGGGACGAGCAGTACTTC.

V is TRBV7-9 and J is TRBJ2-5; 9 bases map to TRBD2. The CDR3 spans 14 residues. Germline V gives CDR1 SEHNR, CDR2 FQNEAQ (reference sequence). J was trimmed by 5 bases and V by 3 bases; bases with no gene match: 4. The CDR3 loop reads CASSFRGGAETQYF. The DNA for the CDR3 is TGTGCCAGCAGCTTTCGCGGGGGGGCTGAGACCCAGTACTTC.

The J gene is TRBJ1-1, the V gene TRBV29-1; no clear D. Deletions cut 5 bases from V and 1 base from J, with 14 bases between. Germline assignment: CDR1 SQVTM and CDR2 ANQGSEA. The CDR3 loop spans 14 amino acids. The CDR3 here is CSVNYVGGNTEAFF. As DNA, the CDR3 is TGCAGCGTTAATTATGTCGGCGGGAACACTGAAGCTTTCTTT.

V gene TRBV2 combines with J gene TRBJ2-1, with D possibly being TRBD1 (6 bases). Per the germline V gene, CDR1 is SNHLY and CDR2 is FYNNEI. V shed 5 bases and J shed 2 bases, with 10 bases lying between them. CDR3 length equals 14 residues. CDR3: CASSTQGAYNEQFF. The CDR3 bases are TGTGCCAGCAGTACACAGGGTGCCTACAATGAGCAGTTCTTC. Together with reference TRBV2 and TRBJ2-1, the CDR3 gives the full variable domain: EPEVTQTPSHQVTQMGQEVILRCVPISNHLYFYWYRQILGQKVEFLVSFYNNEISEKSEIFDDQFSVERPDGSNFTLKIRSTKLEDSAMYFCASSTQGAYNEQFFGPGTRLTVL.

This chain links TRBV5-4 with TRBJ1-5; no firm D call. Germline CDR1 is SGHNT and CDR2 is YYREEE (reference sequence). The CDR3 is 14 amino acids. Trimming shortened V by 1 base and J by 7 bases, and 12 bases separated the two germline ends. The DNA for the CDR3 is TGTGCCAGCAGCTTGAAAGGGAGCGGGCAGCCCCAGCATTTT. Its translation: CASSLKGSGQPQHF. The full variable domain, in which reference TRBV5-4 and TRBJ1-5 provide the parts outside the CDR3, is ETGVTQSPTHLIKTRGQQVTLRCSSQSGHNTVSWYQQALGQGPQFIFQYYREEENGRGNFPPRFSGLQFPNYSSELNVNALELDDSALYLCASSLKGSGQPQHFGDGTRLSIL.

In DNA, the CDR3 is TGCGCCAGCAGCGAACGCAGGGTGGCGACCGACGAGCAGTACTTC. It encodes CASSERRVATDEQYF. This sequence joins TRBV5-1 and TRBJ2-7, with D tentatively TRBD1 (5 bases). Deletions cut 4 bases from V and 5 bases from J, with 19 bases between. Germline V gene lookup returns CDR1 SGHRS and CDR2 YFSETQ. The CDR3 length is 15 residues. The whole variable domain, remainder taken from reference TRBV5-1 and TRBJ2-7, is KAGVTQTPRYLIKTRGQQVTLSCSPISGHRSVSWYQQTPGQGLQFLFEYFSETQRNKGNFPGRFSGRQFSNSRSEMNVSTLELGDSALYLCASSERRVATDEQYFGPGTRLTVT.

This sequence joins TRBV5-1 and TRBJ2-3, with D possibly matching TRBD1 (6 bases). Deletions cut 6 bases from V and 3 bases from J, with 11 bases between. Germline V gene sequence: CDR1 SGHRS, CDR2 YFSETQ. The CDR3 length is 13 residues. The CDR3 reads CASNRQGTDTQYF. The CDR3 region has the DNA TGCGCCAGCAATAGGCAGGGGACAGATACGCAGTATTTT.

This rearrangement joins TRBV18 to TRBJ2-2; a weak D match, TRBD2 (5 bases). The germline V gene has CDR1 KGHSH and CDR2 LQKENI. The CDR3 runs 16 residues. V lost 0 bases and J 3 bases, leaving 11 bases between the germline ends. CDR3 DNA: TGTGCCAGCTCACCACCAGGACTCCAACACACCGGGGAGCTGTTTTTT. Its protein is CASSPPGLQHTGELFF.

This chain connects TRBV6-5 to TRBJ2-7, with a tentative D call TRBD1 (5 bases). The CDR3 spans 13 residues. From germline, CDR1 is MNHEY and CDR2 SVGAGI. V shed 6 bases and J shed 4 bases, with 13 bases lying between them. The CDR3 region has the DNA TGTGCCAGCAGCGACAAGGGGCGGTACGAGCAGTACTTC. Encoded protein: CASSDKGRYEQYF.

The CDR3 nucleotides are TGTGCCAGCAGTACAGGGACTAGCTACACAGATACGCAGTATTTT. It is translated as CASSTGTSYTDTQYF. The V gene is TRBV6-1, the J gene TRBJ2-3; 9 nucleotides agree with TRBD2. The CDR3 length is 15 residues. V lost 5 bases, J lost 2 bases, and 5 bases stayed unmatched. Looked up from germline, CDR1 is MNHNS and CDR2 is SASEGT.

The chain employs TRBV7-9 and TRBJ1-4; D gene ambiguous. V was clipped by 5 bases and J by 8 bases, with 12 bases between them. CDR3 length equals 13 residues. Germline V gene data show CDR1 as SEHNR and CDR2 as FQNEAQ (reference sequence). The CDR3, as DNA: TGTGCCAGCAGCCCCGGGTCGGAGGAAAAACTGTTTTTT. Translated: CASSPGSEEKLFF.

V usage is TRBV5-4 and J usage is TRBJ2-7, with 8 positions matching TRBD1. The CDR3 covers 15 residues. Per germline, CDR1 SGHNT and CDR2 YYREEE (reference sequence). The V gene end was trimmed by 4 bases and the J gene end by 4 bases; junction bases not matched to a gene: 10. The CDR3 reads CASSLDRGGIYEQYF. In nucleotides, the CDR3 is TGTGCCAGCAGCCTTGACAGGGGAGGTATTTACGAGCAGTACTTC. Drawing the rest from reference TRBV5-4 and TRBJ2-7, the complete variable domain is ETGVTQSPTHLIKTRGQQVTLRCSSQSGHNTVSWYQQALGQGPQFIFQYYREEENGRGNFPPRFSGLQFPNYSSELNVNALELDDSALYLCASSLDRGGIYEQYFGPGTRLTVT.

The chain carries TRBV7-9 and TRBJ1-2; weak D call: TRBD1 (6 bases). V gave up 1 base and J gave up 8 bases, with 11 bases separating them. CDR1 and CDR2 from the germline V gene are SEHNR and FQNEAQ (reference sequence). The CDR3 contains 13 residues. The CDR3 here is CASSLGGPFGYTF. The CDR3 DNA follows: TGTGCCAGCAGCTTAGGGGGGCCATTCGGCTACACCTTC.

This sequence joins TRBV19 and TRBJ1-1; D possibly corresponds to TRBD1 (5 bases). The CDR3 is 13 amino acids. In germline, CDR1 is LNHDA, CDR2 SQIVND (reference sequence). The CDR3 coding sequence is TGTGCGAGTTATCGGGCAGGGAGGGCTGAAGCTTTCTTT. Translating it yields CASYRAGRAEAFF.

CDR3 in DNA: TGTGCCAGCAGCGTAGTTGGCAGCCAAGAGACCCAGTACTTC. As protein: CASSVVGSQETQYF. V usage is TRBV9 and J usage is TRBJ2-5, with D hard to call. From germline, CDR1 is SGDLS and CDR2 YYNGEE. V dropped 0 bases and J dropped 1 base, with 7 bases sitting between them. This CDR3 comprises 14 residues. The variable domain in full, completed from reference TRBV9 and TRBJ2-5, reads DSGVTQTPKHLITATGQRVTLRCSPRSGDLSVYWYQQSLDQGLQFLIQYYNGEERAKGNILERFSAQQFPDLHSELNLSSLELGDSALYFCASSVVGSQETQYFGPGTRLLVL.

This sequence joins TRBV10-3 and TRBJ1-1, with D possibly matching TRBD1 (6 bases). V dropped 5 bases and J dropped 6 bases, with 13 bases sitting between them. Germline lookup yields CDR1 ENHRY and CDR2 SYGVKD. There are 13 residues in the CDR3. The DNA of the CDR3 is TGTGCCATCAGTCCTGGAAGACAGGCTGAAGCTTTCTTT. Translating gives CAISPGRQAEAFF.

The chain links TRBV11-2 to TRBJ1-1; 7 nucleotides match TRBD1. The CDR3 is made up of 15 amino acids. The V gene end was trimmed by 1 base and the J gene end by 14 bases; junction bases not matched to a gene: 16. The V gene's germline CDR1 is SGHAT and CDR2 FQNNGV. The DNA of the CDR3 is TGTGCCAGCAGCTTAGGGGTTCGGACAGGCAGGAATATATTCTTT. Its protein is CASSLGVRTGRNIFF.

The genes are TRBV4-3 and TRBJ2-7; no definite D call. The germline CDR1 and CDR2 sequences are LGHNA and YSLEER. V was clipped by 4 bases and J by 2 bases, with 15 bases between them. This CDR3 has 15 residues. The CDR3 region is CASSPDARRTYEQYF. The CDR3, as DNA: TGCGCCAGCAGCCCCGATGCACGGCGGACCTACGAGCAGTACTTC.

J is TRBJ2-7 and V is TRBV19, with D maybe TRBD1 (6 bases). Germline lookup yields CDR1 LNHDA and CDR2 SQIVND (reference sequence). The V and J ends lost 6 bases and 5 bases respectively, with 17 bases between them. This CDR3 has 14 amino acids. The CDR3 sequence is CASRRNREFHEQYF. The CDR3 DNA is TGTGCCAGTAGGCGGAACAGGGAGTTTCACGAGCAGTACTTC.

The chain uses TRBV1 and TRBJ1-5; the D call TRBD1 from the table was never checked on the DNA. TRBV1 is flagged as a pseudogene. The CDR3 extends over 18 amino acids. CDR3 coding DNA: TGCACCAGCAGCCAAGAACAGCCAAAACCTTATAGCAATCAGCCCCAGCATTTT. Amino acid sequence: CTSSQEQPKPYSNQPQHF.

The chain carries TRBV14 and TRBJ2-1, with no clear D. CDR3 length: 15 residues. Germline CDR1 reads SGHDN; CDR2 reads FVKESK. The germline V and J ends were trimmed by 1 base and 3 bases, with 10 bases remaining between them. The CDR3: CASSQGRKNYNEQFF. As DNA, the CDR3 is TGTGCCAGCAGCCAAGGGAGAAAGAACTACAATGAGCAGTTCTTC. Full variable domain (missing parts from reference TRBV14 and TRBJ2-1): EAGVTQFPSHSVIEKGQTVTLRCDPISGHDNLYWYRRVMGKEIKFLLHFVKESKQDESGMPNNRFLAERTGGTYSTLKVQPAELEDSGVYFCASSQGRKNYNEQFFGPGTRLTVL.

The V gene is TRBV11-3, the J gene TRBJ2-7, with TRBD2 as a possible D gene (6 bases). V lost 5 bases to trimming and J lost 4 bases, with 27 bases between them. Germline V CDR1 and CDR2: SGHNT, YENEEA. There are 18 residues in the CDR3. For the CDR3, the DNA is TGTGCCAGCAGCCCGTGGATGGGGGGTTTACGCGGATTGTACGAGCAGTACTTC. Protein sequence: CASSPWMGGLRGLYEQYF.

The J gene is TRBJ2-5, the V gene TRBV28, with D maybe TRBD2 (5 bases). The V gene's germline CDR1 is MDHEN and CDR2 SYDVKM. V lost 3 bases, J lost 5 bases, and 13 bases lay in between. The length of the CDR3 is 14 residues. CDR3 bases: TGTGCCAGCAGTTTCCCGGGGTGGAGTGAGACCCAGTACTTC. Translated: CASSFPGWSETQYF.